This entry lists 30 T cell receptor beta chains sequenced from one sample in a study of blood T cell repertoires in COVID-19. The table came from immunoSEQ multiplex PCR; TCRdb's copy has only in-frame clones and leaves some out. The sample contains 25,000 to 30,000 clones, 72% of which appear only once. The sample was peripheral blood. Receptors originate from a boy aged 2-15 years with active or convalescent COVID-19.

V and J are TRBV28 and TRBJ2-1; possible D gene TRBD1, 5 bases. The CDR3 length is 13 residues. V lost 9 bases and J lost 9, with 18 bases in between. Per germline, CDR1 MDHEN and CDR2 SYDVKM. Written as DNA, the CDR3 is TGTGCCAGTGGGGCGAACCCCCGGGCTGAGCAGTTCTTC. This gives the protein CASGANPRAEQFF.

This rearrangement joins TRBV6-6 to TRBJ1-4, with 8 nucleotides matching TRBD1. The V gene end was trimmed by 6 bases and the J gene end by 2 bases; junction bases not matched to a gene: 5. The CDR3 covers 15 residues. Germline CDR1 reads MNHNY; CDR2 reads SVGAGI (reference sequence). CDR3 residues: CASRRTGSTNEKLFF. DNA for the CDR3: TGTGCCAGCAGGCGGACAGGGAGCACTAATGAAAAACTGTTTTTT.

This chain connects TRBV29-1 to TRBJ1-1; 8 bases line up with TRBD1. V was clipped by 1 base and J by 0 bases; unmatched bases: 7. The CDR3 length is 16 residues. Germline CDR1 SQVTM, CDR2 ANQGSEA. The CDR3 coding sequence is TGCAGCGTTGAAGCGGCCAGGGGGCGCGTGAACACTGAAGCTTTCTTT. It translates to CSVEAARGRVNTEAFF.

The chain links TRBV6-5 to TRBJ2-7; the match to TRBD1 covers 8 bases. CDR3 length: 14 amino acids. V shed 4 bases and J 1 base; nucleotides not matched to a gene: 3. CDR1 MNHEY and CDR2 SVGAGI come from the germline V gene. CDR3 residues: CASSFTGGSYEQYF. Written as DNA, the CDR3 is TGTGCCAGCAGTTTCACAGGGGGATCCTACGAGCAGTACTTC.

The gene calls are TRBV19 and TRBJ2-3; the match to TRBD2 covers 7 bases. The CDR3 loop spans 17 amino acids. Trimming took 4 bases from V and 0 from J; bases not matched to a gene: 10. CDR1 is LNHDA, CDR2 SQIVND, per germline (reference sequence). The CDR3 is CASSTFSQRGSTDTQYF. The CDR3 DNA follows: TGTGCCAGTAGTACTTTTAGCCAGCGGGGAAGCACAGATACGCAGTATTTT.

This chain links TRBV12-3 or TRBV12-4 with TRBJ1-5; D is unresolved. The CDR3 extends over 13 amino acids. V was shortened by 3 bases and J by 2 bases, with 5 bases between the two germline ends. CDR3 in DNA: TGTGCCAGCAGTTTTCGGGGCAATCAGCCCCAGCATTTT. Protein sequence: CASSFRGNQPQHF.

The sample holds a few counts of this clone. The CDR3 coding sequence is TGTGCCAGCAGCTTGATAGAGGGTAATCGGTTCTTC. Translating it yields CASSLIEGNRFF. This chain joins TRBV7-2 and TRBJ2-1; D might be TRBD2 (5 bases). V shed 3 bases and J shed 15 bases, with 15 bases lying between them. Germline CDR1 SGHTA, CDR2 FQGNSA. The CDR3 runs to 12 residues.

The rearrangement uses TRBV29-1 and TRBJ1-1; no reliable D call. The V and J ends lost 6 bases and 3 bases respectively, with 14 bases between them. CDR1 and CDR2 from the germline V gene are SQVTM and ANQGSEA. There are 13 residues in the CDR3. Here the CDR3 DNA reads TGCAGCGTGGGGAGGGCGCAACACACTGAAGCTTTCTTT. Amino acids: CSVGRAQHTEAFF. The variable domain in full, completed from reference TRBV29-1 and TRBJ1-1, reads SAVISQKPSRDICQRGTSLTIQCQVDSQVTMMFWYRQQPGQSLTLIATANQGSEATYESGFVIDKFPISRPNLTFSTLTVSNMSPEDSSIYLCSVGRAQHTEAFFGQGTRLTVV.

V is TRBV29-1 and J is TRBJ2-1; 7 positions match TRBD1. The junction had 17 bases not matched to a gene; V was cut back by 7 bases and J by 2 bases. This CDR3 has 17 amino acids. From germline, CDR1 is SQVTM and CDR2 ANQGSEA. The CDR3 sequence is CSAAGGQTGPTYNEQFF. DNA for the CDR3: TGCAGCGCGGCTGGCGGACAGACAGGGCCTACCTACAATGAGCAGTTCTTC.

The chain joins TRBV20-1 to TRBJ2-5, with 12 bases fitting TRBD2. Trimming removed 3 bases from V and 1 base from J; junction bases left unmatched: 6. Looked up from germline, CDR1 is DFQATT and CDR2 is SNEGSKA (reference sequence). This CDR3 contains 16 residues. The CDR3 region is CSASVPSGRAQETQYF. The CDR3 DNA reads TGCAGTGCTAGTGTCCCTAGCGGGAGGGCCCAAGAGACCCAGTACTTC.

V usage is TRBV4-3 and J usage is TRBJ2-3; 11 bases line up with TRBD2. Germline loops: CDR1 LGHNA, CDR2 YSLEER. The CDR3 contains 17 residues. V was pared by 4 bases and J by 6 bases, with 12 bases of the junction left unmatched. The CDR3 DNA reads as TGCGCCAGCAGCCCATCAACTAGCGGGAGAGGGTTGGATACGCAGTATTTT. Its protein is CASSPSTSGRGLDTQYF.

The genes are TRBV3-1 (or the pseudogene TRBV3-2) and TRBJ1-6; D ambiguous. This CDR3 comprises 15 residues. Germline CDR1 LGHDT, CDR2 YNNKEL (reference sequence). V lost 2 bases to trimming and J lost 8 bases, with 13 bases between them. The CDR3 loop reads CASSQYKSTYSPLHF. DNA of the CDR3: TGTGCCAGCAGCCAATATAAGAGCACCTATTCACCCCTCCACTTT.

CDR3 sequence: CASTKRTSGSSGYNEQFF. CDR3 sequence (DNA): TGTGCCAGTACCAAGAGGACTAGCGGGAGCTCGGGTTACAATGAGCAGTTCTTC. The chain combines TRBV19 with TRBJ2-1, with TRBD2 matching 13 bases. Germline V gives CDR1 LNHDA, CDR2 SQIVND (reference sequence). The CDR3 runs to 18 residues. V shed 7 bases and J 4 bases; nucleotides not matched to a gene: 13.

This clone was picked up many times. The chain employs TRBV30 and TRBJ1-1; TRBD1 aligns across 7 bases. V lost 3 bases, J lost 5 bases, and 12 bases stayed unmatched. Germline V gene lookup returns CDR1 GTSNPN and CDR2 SVGIG (reference sequence). The CDR3 sequence is 15 residues long. In DNA form, the CDR3 reads TGTGCCTGGAGCGGCCTGGGCAGGGGGAGGACTGAAGCTTTCTTT. Residues: CAWSGLGRGRTEAFF.

J is TRBJ1-3 and V is TRBV7-6; a weak D match, TRBD1 (5 bases). The germline V gene encodes CDR1 SGHVS and CDR2 FNYEAQ. The CDR3 runs 15 residues. The V and J ends lost 2 bases and 6 bases respectively, with 14 bases between them. CDR3 protein: CASSLLGSGANTIYF. Written as DNA, the CDR3 is TGTGCCAGCAGCTTACTCGGGAGTGGGGCAAACACCATATATTTT.

The CDR3 is CSASSGRGQGNQPQHF. For the CDR3, the DNA is TGCAGTGCTAGTTCCGGAAGGGGACAGGGGAATCAGCCCCAGCATTTT. The chain combines TRBV20-1 with TRBJ1-5; TRBD1 agrees at 10 bases. CDR1 and CDR2 from the germline V gene are DFQATT and SNEGSKA (reference sequence). The CDR3 sequence is 16 residues long. J was trimmed by 4 bases and V by 3 bases; bases with no gene match: 9.

This clone has a single count. The V call is TRBV7-9, the J call TRBJ2-5; 7 bases match TRBD2. Germline-derived CDR1 and CDR2 are SEHNR and FQNEAQ (reference sequence). J gave up 5 bases and V 10 bases, and 22 bases lay outside the gene matches. This CDR3 region has 17 residues. For the CDR3, the DNA is TGTGCCATACCACTGTCCCGGACTAGAGGAATAACGGAGACCCAGTACTTC. Encoded protein: CAIPLSRTRGITETQYF.

The V call is TRBV25-1, the J call TRBJ1-2; 11 nucleotides line up with TRBD1. Germline V gives CDR1 MGHDK, CDR2 SYGVNS. J lost 7 bases, V lost 6 bases, and 13 bases had no gene match. This CDR3 is 16 amino acids long. CDR3 DNA: TGTGCCAGCAGGGGATTGAGGACAGGGGGCCTCTCTGGCTACACCTTC. Translated, it gives CASRGLRTGGLSGYTF.

In nucleotides, the CDR3 is TGTGCCAGCAGTCCTTACACTGAAGCTTTCTTT. It encodes CASSPYTEAFF. The chain links TRBV7-8 to TRBJ1-1; D uncertain. Trimming stripped 6 bases from V and 3 bases from J, with 5 bases between. The CDR3 runs 11 residues. CDR1 is SGHVS, CDR2 FQNEAQ, per germline.

This clone was seen just once. The chain combines TRBV18 with TRBJ2-1; TRBD1 matches at 9 bases. The J segment lost 6 bases and the V segment lost 3 bases, leaving 6 bases of the junction unmatched. Germline V gives CDR1 KGHSH, CDR2 LQKENI. This CDR3 has 15 amino acids. CDR3 nucleotide sequence: TGTGCCAGCTCACCCCTACAGGGGGCGCGCAATGAGCAGTTCTTC. Its protein product is CASSPLQGARNEQFF.

This clone has only a few counts. V gene TRBV7-8 combines with J gene TRBJ2-7; D is perhaps TRBD2 (6 bases). V was trimmed by 5 bases and J by 6 bases, leaving 20 bases between them. The CDR3 has 15 amino acids. Germline assignment: CDR1 SGHVS and CDR2 FQNEAQ. The CDR3 sequence is CASSQTRFGGSEQYF. CDR3 in DNA: TGTGCCAGCAGCCAAACCCGGTTTGGGGGGAGCGAGCAGTACTTC.

This chain joins TRBV21-1 and TRBJ2-4; the table names TRBD1, a call not compared with the DNA. TRBV21-1 is given as a pseudogene. CDR3 length equals 14 residues. CDR3 amino acids: CASKKGVAKNIQYF. The CDR3 DNA reads as TGTGCCAGCAAAAAGGGGGTAGCCAAAAACATTCAGTACTTC.

The chain has TRBV18 and TRBJ2-3, with D possibly TRBD2 on 6 matching bases. CDR3 length equals 16 residues. CDR1 and CDR2 (germline): KGHSH, LQKENI. V was cut by 5 bases and J by 1 base, with 16 bases left in between. The CDR3 region is CASSSLGASGTDTQYF. CDR3 coding DNA: TGTGCCAGCTCATCCTTGGGAGCTAGCGGCACAGATACGCAGTATTTT.

This chain joins TRBV11-3 and TRBJ2-1; 7 positions agree with TRBD2. V lost 3 bases to trimming and J lost 6 bases; unmatched junction nucleotides: 8. CDR1 is SGHNT and CDR2 is YENEEA in the germline V gene. The CDR3 loop spans 15 amino acids. CDR3 nucleotide sequence: TGTGCCAGCAGCTTGGGCGGGAGTGAAGGCAATGAGCAGTTCTTC. This codes for CASSLGGSEGNEQFF. The whole variable domain, remainder taken from reference TRBV11-3 and TRBJ2-1, is EAGVVQSPRYKIIEKKQPVAFWCNPISGHNTLYWYLQNLGQGPELLIRYENEEAVDDSQLPKDRFSAERLKGVDSTLKIQPAELGDSAVYLCASSLGGSEGNEQFFGPGTRLTVL.

This clone was seen only once. The chain carries TRBV4-3 and TRBJ2-1, with TRBD1 matching over 9 bases. V lost 0 bases and J lost 6; bases outside the gene matches: 12. The V gene's germline CDR1 is LGHNA and CDR2 YSLEER. There are 18 residues in the CDR3. The CDR3: CASSQEFLTGGTPNEQFF. In nucleotides, the CDR3 is TGCGCCAGCAGCCAAGAGTTCTTGACAGGGGGGACTCCCAATGAGCAGTTCTTC.

The genes are TRBV7-2 and TRBJ1-5; 7 bases match TRBD1. Trimming cost V 5 bases and J 0 bases; bases outside gene matches: 7. This CDR3 contains 16 residues. The germline gives CDR1 SGHTA, CDR2 FQGNSA. The CDR3 spells CASSPRGTVSNQPQHF. The DNA of the CDR3 is TGTGCCAGCAGCCCGAGGGGGACAGTTAGCAATCAGCCCCAGCATTTT.

The rearrangement links TRBV7-9 to TRBJ2-5; D perhaps matches TRBD2 (7 bases). V lost 3 bases, J lost 5 bases, and 19 bases lay in between. Germline V CDR1 and CDR2: SEHNR, FQNEAQ (reference sequence). This CDR3 has 16 residues. The CDR3 reads CASSFTALQGGETQYF. Written as DNA, the CDR3 is TGTGCCAGCAGCTTCACAGCGCTACAGGGAGGGGAGACCCAGTACTTC.

CDR3 sequence (DNA): TGTGCCAGCAGAAAACCGGGACACCGAACCAGTTCACCCCTCCACTTT. Amino acid sequence: CASRKPGHRTSSPLHF. The chain joins TRBV27 to TRBJ1-6; D possibly corresponds to TRBD1 (6 bases). CDR3 size: 16 residues. The V gene's germline CDR1 is MNHEY and CDR2 SMNVEV (reference sequence). V lost 6 bases, J lost 9 bases, and 21 bases lay in between.

The gene calls are TRBV7-8 and TRBJ2-7; D not resolved. The CDR3 spans 16 residues. V was trimmed by 1 base and J by 1 base, leaving 14 bases between them. CDR1 and CDR2 (germline): SGHVS, FQNEAQ. The CDR3 DNA reads TGTGCCAGCAGCTTAGTTTGGAGCGCTAGATCCTACGAGCAGTACTTC. This translates into CASSLVWSARSYEQYF.

The chain links TRBV7-9 to TRBJ2-3, with 7 bases lining up with TRBD2. After removal of 3 bases from V and 5 bases from J, the junction contained 11 bases not matched to a gene. Germline assignment: CDR1 SEHNR and CDR2 FQNEAQ (reference sequence). The CDR3 consists of 16 residues. The CDR3 DNA is TGTGCCAGCAGCTTCACCTACGGGGGGAGGCGAGATACGCAGTATTTT. It yields the protein CASSFTYGGRRDTQYF.